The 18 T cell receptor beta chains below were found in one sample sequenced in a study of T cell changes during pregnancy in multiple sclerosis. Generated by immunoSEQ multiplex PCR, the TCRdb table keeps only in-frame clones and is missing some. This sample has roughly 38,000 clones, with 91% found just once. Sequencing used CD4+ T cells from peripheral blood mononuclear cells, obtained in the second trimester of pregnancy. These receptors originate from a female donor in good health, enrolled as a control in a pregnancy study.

The CDR3 here is CASSQAGGLSEQFF. The DNA of the CDR3 is TGCGCCAGCAGCCAAGCCGGGGGGTTGAGCGAGCAGTTCTTC. The J gene is TRBJ2-1, the V gene TRBV4-1; 7 bases are a match to TRBD2. CDR1 is MGHRA and CDR2 is YSYEKL in the germline V gene. J gave up 10 bases and V 1 base, and 7 bases lay outside the gene matches. CDR3 length equals 14 residues.

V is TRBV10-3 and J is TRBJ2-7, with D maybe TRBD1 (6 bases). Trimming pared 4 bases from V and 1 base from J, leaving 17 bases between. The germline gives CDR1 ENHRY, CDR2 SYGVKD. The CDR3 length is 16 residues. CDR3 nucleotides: TGTGCCATCAGTGGCAAGGCAGGGGCGTATTCCTACGAGCAGTACTTC. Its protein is CAISGKAGAYSYEQYF.

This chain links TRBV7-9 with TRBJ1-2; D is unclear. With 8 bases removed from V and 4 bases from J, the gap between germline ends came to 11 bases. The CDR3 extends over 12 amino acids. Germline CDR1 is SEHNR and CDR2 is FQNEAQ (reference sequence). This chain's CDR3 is CASSADFYGYTF. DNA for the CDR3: TGTGCCAGCTCTGCGGATTTCTATGGCTACACCTTC.

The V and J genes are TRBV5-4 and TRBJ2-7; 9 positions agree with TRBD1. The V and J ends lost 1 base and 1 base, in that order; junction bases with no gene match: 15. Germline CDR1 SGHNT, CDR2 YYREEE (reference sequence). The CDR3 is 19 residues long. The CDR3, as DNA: TGTGCCAGCAGCTTGTCGGGACAGGGACTAAGATTCGTGTCCTACGAGCAGTACTTC. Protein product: CASSLSGQGLRFVSYEQYF. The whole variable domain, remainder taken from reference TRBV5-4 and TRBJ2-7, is ETGVTQSPTHLIKTRGQQVTLRCSSQSGHNTVSWYQQALGQGPQFIFQYYREEENGRGNFPPRFSGLQFPNYSSELNVNALELDDSALYLCASSLSGQGLRFVSYEQYFGPGTRLTVT.

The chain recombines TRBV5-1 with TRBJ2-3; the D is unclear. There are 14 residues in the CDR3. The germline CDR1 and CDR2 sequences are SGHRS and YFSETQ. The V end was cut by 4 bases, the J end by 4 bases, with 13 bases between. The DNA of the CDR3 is TGCGCCAGCAGCCCCGCTAGAGAAGCAGATACGCAGTATTTT. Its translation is CASSPAREADTQYF.

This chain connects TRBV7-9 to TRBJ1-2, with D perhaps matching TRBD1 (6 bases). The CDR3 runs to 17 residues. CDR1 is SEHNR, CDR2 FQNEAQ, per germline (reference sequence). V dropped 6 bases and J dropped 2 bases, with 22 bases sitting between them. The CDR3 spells CASSSNLPGQGNYGYTF. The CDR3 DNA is TGTGCCAGCAGTTCGAACCTCCCCGGGCAGGGGAACTATGGCTACACCTTC.

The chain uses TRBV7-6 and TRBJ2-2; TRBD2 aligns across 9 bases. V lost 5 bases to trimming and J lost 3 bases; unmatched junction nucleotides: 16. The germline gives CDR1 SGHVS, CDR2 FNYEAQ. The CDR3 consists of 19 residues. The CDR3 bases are TGTGCCAGCAGCCCGGAGACTAGCGGTGGTTGGAGGGACACCGGGGAGCTGTTTTTT. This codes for CASSPETSGGWRDTGELFF.

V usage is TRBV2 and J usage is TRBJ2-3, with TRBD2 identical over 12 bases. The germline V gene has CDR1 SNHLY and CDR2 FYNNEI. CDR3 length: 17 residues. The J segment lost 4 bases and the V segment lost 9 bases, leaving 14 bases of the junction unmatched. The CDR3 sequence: CARDGLAGSVNADTQYF. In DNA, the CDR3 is TGTGCCAGAGACGGACTAGCGGGATCTGTCAATGCAGATACGCAGTATTTT.

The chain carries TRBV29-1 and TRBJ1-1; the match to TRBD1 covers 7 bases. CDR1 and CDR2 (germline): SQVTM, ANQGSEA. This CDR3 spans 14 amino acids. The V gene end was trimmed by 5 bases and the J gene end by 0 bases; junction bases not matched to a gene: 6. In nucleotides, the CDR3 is TGCAGCGTTCGGGACAGACCTATGAACACTGAAGCTTTCTTT. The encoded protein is CSVRDRPMNTEAFF. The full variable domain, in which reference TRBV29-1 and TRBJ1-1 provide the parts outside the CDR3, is SAVISQKPSRDICQRGTSLTIQCQVDSQVTMMFWYRQQPGQSLTLIATANQGSEATYESGFVIDKFPISRPNLTFSTLTVSNMSPEDSSIYLCSVRDRPMNTEAFFGQGTRLTVV.

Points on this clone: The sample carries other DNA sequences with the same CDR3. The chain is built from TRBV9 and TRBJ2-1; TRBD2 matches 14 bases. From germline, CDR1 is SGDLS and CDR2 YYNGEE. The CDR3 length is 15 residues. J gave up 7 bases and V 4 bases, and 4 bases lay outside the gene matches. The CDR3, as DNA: TGTGCCAGCAGCCCCCGGACTAGCGGGAGGAATGAGCAGTTCTTC. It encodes CASSPRTSGRNEQFF.

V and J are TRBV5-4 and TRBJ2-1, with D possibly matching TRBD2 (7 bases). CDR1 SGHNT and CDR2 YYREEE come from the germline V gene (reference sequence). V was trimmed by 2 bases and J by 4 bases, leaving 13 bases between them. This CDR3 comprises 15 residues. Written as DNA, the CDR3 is TGTGCCAGCAGCTTCTCGGGGGGCCTGTACAATGAGCAGTTCTTC. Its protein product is CASSFSGGLYNEQFF. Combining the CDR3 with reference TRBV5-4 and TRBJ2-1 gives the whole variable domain ETGVTQSPTHLIKTRGQQVTLRCSSQSGHNTVSWYQQALGQGPQFIFQYYREEENGRGNFPPRFSGLQFPNYSSELNVNALELDDSALYLCASSFSGGLYNEQFFGPGTRLTVL.

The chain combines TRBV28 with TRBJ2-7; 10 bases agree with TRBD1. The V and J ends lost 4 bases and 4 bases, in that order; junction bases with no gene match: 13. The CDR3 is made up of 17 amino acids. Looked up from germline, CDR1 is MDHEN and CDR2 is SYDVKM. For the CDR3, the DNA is TGTGCCAGCAGTTCCACGCTCAAAATGGGACAGGGGTACGAGCAGTACTTC. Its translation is CASSSTLKMGQGYEQYF. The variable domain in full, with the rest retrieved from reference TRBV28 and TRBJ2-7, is DVKVTQSSRYLVKRTGEKVFLECVQDMDHENMFWYRQDPGLGLRLIYFSYDVKMKEKGDIPEGYSVSREKKERFSLILESASTNQTSMYLCASSSTLKMGQGYEQYFGPGTRLTVT.

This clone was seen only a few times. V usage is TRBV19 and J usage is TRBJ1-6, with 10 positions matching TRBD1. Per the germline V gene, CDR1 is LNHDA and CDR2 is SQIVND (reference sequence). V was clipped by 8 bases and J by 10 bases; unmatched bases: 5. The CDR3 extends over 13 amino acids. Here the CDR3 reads CASSGTGESPLHF. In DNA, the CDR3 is TGTGCCAGTTCCGGGACAGGGGAATCACCCCTCCACTTT.

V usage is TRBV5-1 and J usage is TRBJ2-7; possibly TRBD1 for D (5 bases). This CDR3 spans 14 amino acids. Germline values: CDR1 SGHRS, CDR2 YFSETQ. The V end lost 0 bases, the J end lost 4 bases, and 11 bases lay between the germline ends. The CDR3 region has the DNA TGCGCCAGCAGCTTGGCTGGACAACCTTACGAGCAGTACTTC. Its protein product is CASSLAGQPYEQYF.

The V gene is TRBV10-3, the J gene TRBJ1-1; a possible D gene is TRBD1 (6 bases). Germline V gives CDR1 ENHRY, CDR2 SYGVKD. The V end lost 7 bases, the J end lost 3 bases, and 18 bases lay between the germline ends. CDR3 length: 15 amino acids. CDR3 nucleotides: TGTGCCATCAACCCTCTCCACAGGGCGTACACTGAAGCTTTCTTT. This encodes CAINPLHRAYTEAFF.

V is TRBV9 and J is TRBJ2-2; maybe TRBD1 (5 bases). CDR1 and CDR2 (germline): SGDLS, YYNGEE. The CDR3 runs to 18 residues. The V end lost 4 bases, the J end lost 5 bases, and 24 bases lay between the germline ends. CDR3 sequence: CASSPRVGPGYGTGELFF. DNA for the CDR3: TGTGCCAGCAGCCCCAGGGTGGGGCCCGGTTATGGTACCGGGGAGCTGTTTTTT.

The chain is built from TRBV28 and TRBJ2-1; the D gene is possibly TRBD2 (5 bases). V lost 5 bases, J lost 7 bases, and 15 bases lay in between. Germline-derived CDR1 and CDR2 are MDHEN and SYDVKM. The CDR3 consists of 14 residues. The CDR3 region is CASSKIRESNEQFF. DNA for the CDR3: TGTGCCAGCAGTAAAATACGGGAAAGTAATGAGCAGTTCTTC.

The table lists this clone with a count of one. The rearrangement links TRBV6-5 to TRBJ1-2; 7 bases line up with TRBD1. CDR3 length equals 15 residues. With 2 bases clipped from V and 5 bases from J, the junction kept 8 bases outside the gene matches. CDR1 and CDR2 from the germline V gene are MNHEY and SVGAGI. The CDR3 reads CASSYPGGQLYGYTF. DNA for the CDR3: TGTGCCAGCAGTTACCCAGGGGGACAGCTGTATGGCTACACCTTC.